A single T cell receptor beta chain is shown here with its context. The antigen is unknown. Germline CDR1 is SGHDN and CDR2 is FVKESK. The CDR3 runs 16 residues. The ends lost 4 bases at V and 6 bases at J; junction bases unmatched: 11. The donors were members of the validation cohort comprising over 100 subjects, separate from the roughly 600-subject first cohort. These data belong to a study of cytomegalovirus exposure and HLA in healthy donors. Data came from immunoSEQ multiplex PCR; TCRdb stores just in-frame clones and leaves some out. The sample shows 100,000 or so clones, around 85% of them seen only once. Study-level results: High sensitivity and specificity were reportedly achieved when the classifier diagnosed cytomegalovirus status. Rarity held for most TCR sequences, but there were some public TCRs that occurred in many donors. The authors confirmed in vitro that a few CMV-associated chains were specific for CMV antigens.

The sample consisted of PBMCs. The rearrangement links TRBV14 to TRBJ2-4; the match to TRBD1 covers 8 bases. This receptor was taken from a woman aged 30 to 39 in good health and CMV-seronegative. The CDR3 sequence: CASSRDRYGERNIQYF. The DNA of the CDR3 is TGTGCCAGCAGCCGGGACAGGTACGGGGAGAGAAACATTCAGTACTTC.